Shown below are 3 T cell receptor beta chains from a single sample sequenced in a study of regulatory T cells in long-lasting Graves disease listed by TCRdb under 2021. Sample time point, as interpreted from the label and publication: newly diagnosed GD, antithyroid drugs for less than 3 months. RNA was extracted from PBMCs in TRIzol for both TCR sequencing and RNA sequencing. Library construction relied on multiplex PCR. The listed sequencing device is Illumina HiSeq 4000. TCR beta libraries were built with iRepertoire HTBI primers and Arm-PCR amplification of CDR3 regions. TCRdb trimmed the raw reads at Q25, called clones with MiXCR and kept productive beta chains. One record per CDR3 amino acid sequence lists the most common genes and DNA. This sample has roughly 440,000 distinct CDR3 sequences in its table, and roughly 15% of those were observed once. The ten biggest clones cover about 23% of the sample.

A further study also used this sample, focusing on T cells in Graves' hyperthyroidism and ophthalmopathy.

This specimen consisted of peripheral blood mononuclear cells (PBMCs), obtained at new diagnosis, from a patient treated with antithyroid drugs. The source is a woman aged 18-29 years with Graves disease. Donor details come from another sample of the same person, matched by shared clones.

This clonotype was seen more than once but under ten times. The gene calls are TRBV10-3 and TRBJ2-7, with 9 bases fitting TRBD1. The CDR3 sequence is 15 residues long. The junction had 8 bases not matched to a gene; V was cut back by 4 bases and J by 4 bases. Germline loops: CDR1 ENHRY, CDR2 SYGVKD. CDR3 coding DNA: TGTGCCATCAGTGTGGACAGGGGTTCTAAGTACGAGCAGTACTTC. Translation gives CAISVDRGSKYEQYF.

This clonotype showed up just a few times. The chain combines TRBV12-3 or TRBV12-4 with TRBJ1-2; the D is unclear. The V gene lost 1 base and the J gene lost 7 bases, with 13 bases spanning the gap. CDR3 length equals 14 residues. CDR3 residues: CASSLGQVEGGYTF. CDR3 nucleotides: TGTGCCAGCAGTTTAGGGCAGGTGGAAGGTGGCTACACCTTC.

This clonotype was counted ten times or more. V usage is TRBV18 and J usage is TRBJ1-2, with D possibly matching TRBD1 (5 bases). The V gene's germline CDR1 is KGHSH and CDR2 LQKENI. CDR3 length equals 13 residues. The V gene lost 6 bases and the J gene lost 4 bases, with 12 bases spanning the gap. CDR3 sequence: CASSVDSSYGYTF. The CDR3 nucleotides read TGTGCCAGCTCCGTCGACAGCTCCTATGGCTACACCTTC.